These 28 T cell receptor beta chains were sequenced from one sample in a study of T cell repertoires in cytomegalovirus infection. TCRdb re-called the reads through MiXCR, storing one row per CDR3 protein. The data show a few hundred thousand distinct CDR3 sequences, 25% to 30% seen once. These TCRs are of unknown antigen specificity. The sequencing here drew on cultured PBMCs, taken from culture after CMV antigen stimulation. The receptor source for this set is a human donor in good health (CMV status not recorded). Some clones in this sample may be carry-over from other donors' samples.

CDR3 coding DNA: TGTGCCAGCAGCTCGAGAAGACAGGGATTCGCTGAAGCTTTCTTT. As protein: CASSSRRQGFAEAFF. The chain is built from TRBV7-2 and TRBJ1-1; 7 bases align to TRBD1. Germline loops: CDR1 SGHTA, CDR2 FQGNSA. This CDR3 is built from 15 residues. V gave up 4 bases and J gave up 6 bases; unmatched junction bases: 11.

This rearrangement joins TRBV19 to TRBJ2-5, with D unresolved. The CDR3 extends over 13 amino acids. Looked up from germline, CDR1 is LNHDA and CDR2 is SQIVND (reference sequence). V dropped 3 bases and J dropped 2 bases, with 7 bases sitting between them. The CDR3 loop reads CASSMTGQETQYF. The CDR3 DNA is TGTGCCAGTAGTATGACCGGGCAAGAGACCCAGTACTTC.

This clonotype was seen more than once but under ten times. The chain links TRBV10-3 to TRBJ1-1; D possibly corresponds to TRBD1 (6 bases). Germline CDR1 ENHRY, CDR2 SYGVKD. The V gene lost 6 bases and the J gene lost 6 bases, with 11 bases spanning the gap. This CDR3 comprises 12 residues. This CDR3 reads CAISQQGSEAFF. The CDR3 DNA follows: TGTGCCATCAGCCAACAGGGCTCTGAAGCTTTCTTT.

The chain joins TRBV12-5 to TRBJ1-1, with D perhaps matching TRBD1 (6 bases). CDR3 length: 15 amino acids. V lost 0 bases to trimming and J lost 5 bases, with 13 bases between them. Germline V gene lookup returns CDR1 LGHNT and CDR2 FRNRAP. The CDR3 here is CASGLVLGGRTEAFF. CDR3 bases: TGTGCTAGTGGTTTGGTACTGGGGGGCCGGACTGAAGCTTTCTTT.

This clonotype turned up a few times. This chain uses TRBV4-1 with TRBJ1-1, with 8 bases identical to TRBD1. The CDR3 has 15 amino acids. V was pared by 3 bases and J by 0 bases, with 3 bases of the junction left unmatched. Germline V gives CDR1 MGHRA, CDR2 YSYEKL. The chain's CDR3 is CASSQGQAMNTEAFF. The CDR3 coding sequence is TGCGCCAGCAGCCAGGGACAGGCCATGAACACTGAAGCTTTCTTT.

This chain connects TRBV7-2 to TRBJ2-1; 12 nucleotides align to TRBD2. The V gene's germline CDR1 is SGHTA and CDR2 FQGNSA. V dropped 6 bases and J dropped 6; count of bases not matched to a gene: 6. CDR3 length: 15 residues. The CDR3 loop is CASSPSGRVFNEQFF. The CDR3, as DNA: TGTGCCAGCAGTCCTAGCGGGAGGGTCTTCAATGAGCAGTTCTTC.

This clonotype was seen once. This sequence joins TRBV2 and TRBJ1-2; D might be TRBD1 (5 bases). Trimming left V 7 bases short and J 8 bases short, with 11 bases between. The CDR3 is made up of 11 amino acids. Germline assignment: CDR1 SNHLY and CDR2 FYNNEI. This CDR3 reads CASKQGVGYTF. The CDR3 DNA is TGTGCCAGCAAGCAAGGGGTCGGCTACACCTTC.

This rearrangement joins TRBV12-3 or TRBV12-4 to TRBJ1-6, with D unresolved. V was shortened by 6 bases and J by 6 bases, with 15 bases between the two germline ends. The CDR3 is 15 amino acids. This CDR3 is CASSASTVGNSPLHF. The CDR3 DNA reads as TGTGCCAGCAGCGCTTCCACCGTGGGTAATTCACCCCTCCACTTT.

The table lists this clonotype with many counts. This sequence joins TRBV19 and TRBJ1-2; D call uncertain. V lost 4 bases, J lost 4 bases, and 25 bases lay in between. This CDR3 has 18 amino acids. CDR1 is LNHDA and CDR2 is SQIVND in the germline V gene (reference sequence). This CDR3 reads CASSNNHQESGLTYGYTF. The CDR3, as DNA: TGTGCCAGTAGTAACAATCATCAGGAATCGGGCCTCACCTATGGCTACACCTTC.

The chain couples TRBV5-6 to TRBJ2-5; D may correspond to TRBD1 or TRBD2 (5 bases each). CDR1 is SGHDT and CDR2 is YYEEEE in the germline V gene. This CDR3 region has 14 residues. V was trimmed by 4 bases and J by 4 bases, leaving 14 bases between them. The chain's CDR3 is CASSPGAFGETQYF. For the CDR3, the DNA is TGTGCCAGCAGCCCCGGGGCCTTTGGAGAGACCCAGTACTTC.

The chain carries TRBV12-3 or TRBV12-4 and TRBJ2-1, with 7 positions matching TRBD2. The CDR3 runs to 15 residues. The ends lost 6 bases at V and 2 bases at J; junction bases unmatched: 7. The CDR3 region has the DNA TGTGCCAGCAGGAAACGGGAGGTCCCCTACAATGAGCAGTTCTTC. As protein: CASRKREVPYNEQFF.

The chain uses TRBV6-6 and TRBJ1-2; the D gene is possibly TRBD1 (6 bases). CDR3 length: 14 residues. CDR1 and CDR2 (germline): MNHNY, SVGAGI (reference sequence). Trimming removed 0 bases from V and 8 bases from J, with 13 bases in between. CDR3 DNA sequence: TGTGCCAGCAGTTACTCGAACCCAGGGGACGGCTACACCTTC. Protein sequence: CASSYSNPGDGYTF.

The rearrangement uses TRBV4-1 and TRBJ1-1; no clear D. Germline CDR1 and CDR2: MGHRA and YSYEKL. The CDR3 has 16 amino acids. V lost 11 bases and J lost 4, with 26 bases in between. The CDR3 sequence is CASARLGEGSFTEAFF. In DNA, the CDR3 is TGCGCCTCAGCGCGCTTGGGAGAGGGCAGCTTCACTGAAGCTTTCTTT.

This chain's CDR3 is CASSPRTYTGELFF. CDR3 sequence (DNA): TGTGCCAGCAGCCCACGGACCTACACCGGGGAGCTGTTTTTT. The V gene is TRBV9, the J gene TRBJ2-2; no clear D gene. Trimming cost V 4 bases and J 3 bases, with 10 bases left between them. Germline lookup yields CDR1 SGDLS and CDR2 YYNGEE. CDR3 length: 14 amino acids.

This chain links TRBV12-3 or TRBV12-4 with TRBJ2-2, with TRBD2 matching over 7 bases. V shed 5 bases and J 6 bases; nucleotides not matched to a gene: 9. The CDR3 is made up of 15 amino acids. The CDR3 is CASSGSGMGAGELFF. In nucleotides, the CDR3 is TGTGCCAGCAGTGGGAGCGGGATGGGCGCCGGGGAGCTGTTTTTT.

The chain recombines TRBV7-6 with TRBJ1-4, with a weak D call TRBD1 (6 bases). Trimming removed 5 bases at V and 4 bases at J, with 14 bases between. The CDR3 totals 15 residues. Germline lookup yields CDR1 SGHVS and CDR2 FNYEAQ. As DNA, the CDR3 is TGTGCCAGCAGCCTCCGGGACACCTTTAATGAAAAACTGTTTTTT. Translated, it gives CASSLRDTFNEKLFF.

This sequence joins TRBV28 and TRBJ2-5; TRBD2 matches at 13 bases. The V and J ends lost 7 bases and 5 bases, in that order; junction bases with no gene match: 10. Germline-derived CDR1 and CDR2 are MDHEN and SYDVKM. The CDR3 has 16 amino acids. The CDR3 sequence is CASTPGLAGALETQYF. Here the CDR3 DNA reads TGTGCCAGCACCCCCGGACTAGCGGGAGCCTTGGAGACCCAGTACTTC.

The rearrangement links TRBV7-2 to TRBJ2-7; D is unresolved. The V and J ends lost 0 bases and 2 bases respectively, with 11 bases between them. Germline-derived CDR1 and CDR2 are SGHTA and FQGNSA. This CDR3 is 15 amino acids long. The CDR3 sequence: CASSLALDSPYEQYF. The DNA for the CDR3 is TGTGCCAGCAGCTTAGCTTTGGATTCCCCCTACGAGCAGTACTTC.

This clonotype came up a few times. The chain couples TRBV11-2 to TRBJ1-1; 7 bases are a match to TRBD1. This CDR3 is built from 14 residues. Losses at the gene ends were 5 bases for V and 0 bases for J; bases not matched to a gene: 3. Germline lookup yields CDR1 SGHAT and CDR2 FQNNGV. CDR3: CASSDRALNTEAFF. In DNA form, the CDR3 reads TGTGCCAGCAGCGACAGGGCTCTGAACACTGAAGCTTTCTTT.

This clonotype was seen a handful of times. The chain employs TRBV2 and TRBJ2-2, with no clear D. The germline V and J ends were trimmed by 6 bases and 3 bases, with 8 bases remaining between them. Germline V CDR1 and CDR2: SNHLY, FYNNEI. The CDR3 loop spans 13 amino acids. The CDR3 loop reads CASRPNDTGELFF. CDR3 DNA sequence: TGTGCCAGCAGGCCAAACGACACCGGGGAGCTGTTTTTT.

This rearrangement joins TRBV5-4 to TRBJ2-1, with D tentatively TRBD1 (5 bases). Germline V gene sequence: CDR1 SGHNT, CDR2 YYREEE (reference sequence). The V gene lost 4 bases and the J gene lost 7 bases, with 18 bases spanning the gap. The CDR3 has 15 amino acids. The CDR3 sequence is CASSPSQASLNEQFF. As DNA, the CDR3 is TGTGCCAGCAGCCCATCACAGGCGAGCCTGAATGAGCAGTTCTTC. The variable domain in full, with the rest retrieved from reference TRBV5-4 and TRBJ2-1, is ETGVTQSPTHLIKTRGQQVTLRCSSQSGHNTVSWYQQALGQGPQFIFQYYREEENGRGNFPPRFSGLQFPNYSSELNVNALELDDSALYLCASSPSQASLNEQFFGPGTRLTVL.

This clonotype has ten or more counts. The chain uses TRBV10-3 and TRBJ2-5, with 7 bases fitting TRBD1. The germline gives CDR1 ENHRY, CDR2 SYGVKD. CDR3 length: 14 amino acids. V was pared by 2 bases and J by 8 bases, with 8 bases of the junction left unmatched. CDR3 sequence reads: CAISEGRDSDTQYF. The CDR3 region has the DNA TGTGCCATCAGTGAGGGCCGGGACAGTGATACCCAGTACTTC.

V usage is TRBV24-1 and J usage is TRBJ2-1; D uncertain. The germline gives CDR1 KGHDR, CDR2 SFDVKD. V lost 5 bases to trimming and J lost 4 bases, with 8 bases between them. The length of the CDR3 is 13 residues. CDR3 residues: CATSGTRYNEQFF. As DNA, the CDR3 is TGTGCCACCAGTGGGACGCGTTACAATGAGCAGTTCTTC.

V and J are TRBV12-3 or TRBV12-4 and TRBJ2-7; 7 nucleotides match TRBD2. Losses at the gene ends were 4 bases for V and 0 bases for J; bases not matched to a gene: 0. This CDR3 comprises 13 residues. The CDR3 nucleotides are TGTGCCAGCAGTTGGGACTACTCCTACGAGCAGTACTTC. It is translated as CASSWDYSYEQYF.

This clonotype was found a few times. CDR3 coding DNA: TGTGCCAGCAGCTTACAGGATAACTATGGCTACACCTTC. It specifies CASSLQDNYGYTF. The rearrangement uses TRBV7-3 and TRBJ1-2; D is undetermined. The V end lost 2 bases, the J end lost 1 base, and 5 bases lay between the germline ends. CDR1 is SGHTA and CDR2 is FQGTGA in the germline V gene. The CDR3 has 13 residues. The variable domain in full, completed from reference TRBV7-3 and TRBJ1-2, reads GAGVSQTPSNKVTEKGKYVELRCDPISGHTALYWYRQSLGQGPEFLIYFQGTGAADDSGLPNDRFFAVRPEGSVSTLKIQRTERGDSAVYLCASSLQDNYGYTFGSGTRLTVV.

This clonotype was seen more than once but under ten times. The genes are TRBV4-2 and TRBJ2-5; D not certain. Germline CDR1 reads LGHNA; CDR2 reads YNFKEQ. Trimming cost V 0 bases and J 2 bases, with 10 bases left between them. The length of the CDR3 is 15 residues. The CDR3 DNA sequence: TGTGCCAGCAGCCAAGAGGATCGACCTCAAGAGACCCAGTACTTC. Protein: CASSQEDRPQETQYF.

V usage is TRBV7-2 and J usage is TRBJ2-1; TRBD2 agrees at 9 bases. The CDR3 loop spans 14 amino acids. The junction had 5 bases not matched to a gene; V was cut back by 4 bases and J by 7 bases. CDR1 is SGHTA, CDR2 FQGNSA, per germline. The CDR3 coding sequence is TGTGCCAGCAGCTCACTAGCGGGCGGGAATGAGCAGTTCTTC. Its protein is CASSSLAGGNEQFF.

The chain is built from TRBV20-1 and TRBJ2-3; D is possibly TRBD2 (7 bases). V dropped 2 bases and J dropped 0 bases, with 12 bases sitting between them. The CDR3 covers 15 residues. Germline assignment: CDR1 DFQATT and CDR2 SNEGSKA (reference sequence). This CDR3 is CSARSRGGSTDTQYF. DNA of the CDR3: TGCAGTGCTAGATCGAGGGGGGGGAGCACAGATACGCAGTATTTT.